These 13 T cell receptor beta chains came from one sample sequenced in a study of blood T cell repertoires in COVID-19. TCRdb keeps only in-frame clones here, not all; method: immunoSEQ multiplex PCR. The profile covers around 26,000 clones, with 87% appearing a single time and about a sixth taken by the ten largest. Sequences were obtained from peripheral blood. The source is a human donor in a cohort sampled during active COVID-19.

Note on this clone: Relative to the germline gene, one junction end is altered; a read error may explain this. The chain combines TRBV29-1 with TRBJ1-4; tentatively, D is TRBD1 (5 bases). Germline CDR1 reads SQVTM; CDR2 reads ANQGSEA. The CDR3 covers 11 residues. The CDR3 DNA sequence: TGCAGCGCTGAAATCGGGACTAAACTGTTTTTT. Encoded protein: CSAEIGTKLFF.

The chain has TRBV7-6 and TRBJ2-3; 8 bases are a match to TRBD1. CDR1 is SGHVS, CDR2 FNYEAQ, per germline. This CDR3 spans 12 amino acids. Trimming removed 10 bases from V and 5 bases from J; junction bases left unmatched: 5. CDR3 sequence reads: CATRGLGDTQYF. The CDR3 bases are TGTGCCACCAGGGGGCTTGGAGATACGCAGTATTTT.

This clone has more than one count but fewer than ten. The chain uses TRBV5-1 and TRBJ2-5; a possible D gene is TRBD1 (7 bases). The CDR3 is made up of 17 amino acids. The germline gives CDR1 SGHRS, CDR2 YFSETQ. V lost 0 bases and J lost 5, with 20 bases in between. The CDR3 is CASSLGQGGVFGETQYF. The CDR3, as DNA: TGCGCCAGCAGCTTGGGCCAGGGGGGTGTCTTCGGGGAGACCCAGTACTTC.

The CDR3 loop reads CASSYPGTPNTEAFF. The CDR3 region has the DNA TGCGCCAGCAGCTACCCGGGGACACCGAACACTGAAGCTTTCTTT. The V call is TRBV5-1, the J call TRBJ1-1; tentatively, D is TRBD1 (6 bases). The CDR3 is 15 residues long. Germline V gene lookup returns CDR1 SGHRS and CDR2 YFSETQ. Trimming pared 3 bases from V and 1 base from J, leaving 13 bases between. Drawing the rest from reference TRBV5-1 and TRBJ1-1, the complete variable domain is KAGVTQTPRYLIKTRGQQVTLSCSPISGHRSVSWYQQTPGQGLQFLFEYFSETQRNKGNFPGRFSGRQFSNSRSEMNVSTLELGDSALYLCASSYPGTPNTEAFFGQGTRLTVV.

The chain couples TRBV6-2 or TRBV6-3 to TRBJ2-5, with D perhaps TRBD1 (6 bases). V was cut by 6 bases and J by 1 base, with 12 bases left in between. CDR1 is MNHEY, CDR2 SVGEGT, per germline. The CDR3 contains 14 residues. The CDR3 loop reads CASSRQEFQETQYF. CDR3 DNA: TGTGCCAGCAGCAGACAGGAGTTCCAAGAGACCCAGTACTTC.

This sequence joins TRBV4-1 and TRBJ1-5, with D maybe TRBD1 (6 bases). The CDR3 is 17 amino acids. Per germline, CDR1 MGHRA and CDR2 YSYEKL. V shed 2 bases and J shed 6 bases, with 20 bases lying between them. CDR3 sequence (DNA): TGCGCCAGCAGCCAAACGTTATTAAGGGGAGGGGGTCAGCCCCAGCATTTT. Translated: CASSQTLLRGGGQPQHF.

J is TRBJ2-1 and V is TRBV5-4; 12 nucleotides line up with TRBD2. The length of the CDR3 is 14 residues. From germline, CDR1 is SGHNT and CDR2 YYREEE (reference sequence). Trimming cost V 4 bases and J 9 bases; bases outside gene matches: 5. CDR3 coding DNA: TGTGCCAGCAGCCTACGACTAGCGGGAGTTGAGCAGTTCTTC. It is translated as CASSLRLAGVEQFF.

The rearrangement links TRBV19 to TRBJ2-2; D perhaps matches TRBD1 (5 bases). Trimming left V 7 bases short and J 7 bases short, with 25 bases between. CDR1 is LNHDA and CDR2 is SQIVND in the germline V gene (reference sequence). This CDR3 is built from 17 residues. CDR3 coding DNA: TGTGCCAGTATGCCGAGTACAGGCAACAAGGGCATCGGGGAGCTGTTTTTT. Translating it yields CASMPSTGNKGIGELFF.

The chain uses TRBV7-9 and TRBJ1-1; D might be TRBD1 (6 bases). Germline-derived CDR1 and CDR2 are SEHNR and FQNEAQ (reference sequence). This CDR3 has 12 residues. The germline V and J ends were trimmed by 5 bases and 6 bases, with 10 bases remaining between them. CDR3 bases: TGTGCCAGCAGCACAGGGTTACCTGAAGCTTTCTTT. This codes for CASSTGLPEAFF.

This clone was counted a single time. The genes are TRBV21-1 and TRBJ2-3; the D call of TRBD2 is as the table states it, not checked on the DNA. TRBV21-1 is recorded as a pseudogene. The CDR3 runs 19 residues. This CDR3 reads CASSKHTSGRPLSTDTQYF. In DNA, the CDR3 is TGTGCCAGCAGCAAACACACTAGCGGGAGACCGCTAAGCACAGATACGCAGTATTTT.

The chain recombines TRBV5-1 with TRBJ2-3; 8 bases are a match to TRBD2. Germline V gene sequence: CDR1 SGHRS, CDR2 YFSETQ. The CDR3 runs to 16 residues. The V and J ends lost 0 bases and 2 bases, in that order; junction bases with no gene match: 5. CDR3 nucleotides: TGCGCCAGCAGCTTGGCAGTGACTAGCGACACAGATACGCAGTATTTT. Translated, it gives CASSLAVTSDTDTQYF.

The CDR3 region is CASSGPQGFSSYGYTF. CDR3 in DNA: TGTGCCAGCAGTGGACCACAGGGTTTCTCGTCCTATGGCTACACCTTC. This chain uses TRBV6-1 with TRBJ1-2; D is possibly TRBD1 (6 bases). This CDR3 contains 16 residues. The V and J ends lost 4 bases and 4 bases respectively, with 19 bases between them. CDR1 MNHNS and CDR2 SASEGT come from the germline V gene.

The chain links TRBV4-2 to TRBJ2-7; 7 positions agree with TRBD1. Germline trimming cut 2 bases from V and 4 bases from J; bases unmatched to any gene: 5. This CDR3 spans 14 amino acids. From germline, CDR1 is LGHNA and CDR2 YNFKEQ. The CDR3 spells CASSQPRGSYEQYF. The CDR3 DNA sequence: TGTGCCAGCAGCCAACCCAGGGGGTCATACGAGCAGTACTTC.